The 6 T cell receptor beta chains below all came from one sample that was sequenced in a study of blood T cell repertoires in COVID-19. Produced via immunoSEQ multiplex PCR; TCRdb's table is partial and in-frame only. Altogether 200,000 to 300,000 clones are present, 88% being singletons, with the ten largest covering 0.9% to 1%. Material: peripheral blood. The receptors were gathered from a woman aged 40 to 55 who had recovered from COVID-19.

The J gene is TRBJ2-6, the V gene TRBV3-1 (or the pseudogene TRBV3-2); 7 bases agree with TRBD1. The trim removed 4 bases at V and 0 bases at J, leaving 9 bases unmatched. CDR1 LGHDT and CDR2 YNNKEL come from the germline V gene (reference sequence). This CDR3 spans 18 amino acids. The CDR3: CASSPPRGLLSGANVLTF. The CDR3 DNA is TGTGCCAGCAGCCCCCCGAGGGGGCTCCTCTCTGGGGCCAACGTCCTGACTTTC.

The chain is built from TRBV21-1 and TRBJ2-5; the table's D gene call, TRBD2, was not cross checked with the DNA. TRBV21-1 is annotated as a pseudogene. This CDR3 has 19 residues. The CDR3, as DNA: TGTGCCAGCAGCAATGAAGGACCCCAAGAGCGGGAGGGCAGGGAGACCCAGTACTTC. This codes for CASSNEGPQEREGRETQYF.

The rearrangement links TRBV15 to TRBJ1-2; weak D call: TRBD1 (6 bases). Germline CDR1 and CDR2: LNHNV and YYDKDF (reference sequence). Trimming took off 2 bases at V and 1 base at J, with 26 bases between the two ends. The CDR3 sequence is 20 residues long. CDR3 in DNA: TGTGCCACCAGCAGACAACCCACCGGCAGGGGCCAAAATATTAACTATGGCTACACCTTC. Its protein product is CATSRQPTGRGQNINYGYTF.

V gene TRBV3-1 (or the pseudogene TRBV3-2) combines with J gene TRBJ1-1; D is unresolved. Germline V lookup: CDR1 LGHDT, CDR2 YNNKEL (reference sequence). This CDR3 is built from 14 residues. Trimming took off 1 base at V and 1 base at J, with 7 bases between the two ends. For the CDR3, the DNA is TGTGCCAGCAGCCAAGCGTCGGGGAACACTGAAGCTTTCTTT. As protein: CASSQASGNTEAFF.

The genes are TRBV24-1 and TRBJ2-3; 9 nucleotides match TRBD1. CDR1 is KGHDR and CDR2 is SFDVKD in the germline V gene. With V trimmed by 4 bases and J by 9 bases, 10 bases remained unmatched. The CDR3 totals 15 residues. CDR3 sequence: CATSDPQGALETQYF. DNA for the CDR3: TGTGCCACCAGTGACCCACAGGGGGCCCTAGAGACGCAGTATTTT.

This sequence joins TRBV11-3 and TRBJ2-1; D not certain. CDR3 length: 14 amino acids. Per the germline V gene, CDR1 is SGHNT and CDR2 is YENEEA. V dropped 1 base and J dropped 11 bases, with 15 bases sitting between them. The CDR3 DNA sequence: TGTGCCAGCAGCTTAGGTGGGCCTTTCCCCCAGCAGTTCTTC. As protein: CASSLGGPFPQQFF.